A selection of T cell receptor beta chains follows, all from one sample in a study of shared clonotypes between healthy human individuals. Here immunoSEQ multiplex PCR was the method, and the copy in TCRdb shows in-frame clones only, minus some. The sample lists about 2.4 million clones; approximately 90% were seen once. The sample was naive CD4+ T cells sorted from blood. These receptors came from a man aged 18 to 29 in good health. Both conserved end residues are part of each CDR3. Fields, in order: J gene, V gene, CDR3 protein.

TRBJ2-7	TRBV15	CATSRDIGLAGGEQYF
TRBJ2-7	TRBV7-8	CASSLGLAGGTGYEQYF
TRBJ1-6	TRBV14	CASSQPGGLSNSPLHF
TRBJ2-3	TRBV10-1	CASSEQGSSAGTDTQYF
TRBJ1-6	TRBV2	CASIQQGASNSPLHF
TRBJ2-6	TRBV7-9	CASSLEGRSWGANVLTF
TRBJ1-1	TRBV29-1	CSLEGGWGVNTEAFF
TRBJ2-3	TRBV29-1	CSVVRLGGRPIDTQYF
TRBJ1-1	TRBV10-3	CANGQGGTEAFF
TRBJ2-7	TRBV19	CASSSTWGGSYEQYF
TRBJ1-1	TRBV11-2	CASSLPGTGVGKAFF
TRBJ2-1	TRBV6-5	CASSSRREQFF
TRBJ1-5	TRBV5-6	CASSLYLGAQPQHF
TRBJ2-2	TRBV4-3	CASSQVVGGATVGKGELFF
TRBJ1-2	TRBV5-1	CASSGDGKYGYTF
TRBJ2-3	TRBV7-9	CASSFETDTQYF
TRBJ2-7	TRBV2	CANSRDSGSYEQYF
TRBJ2-7	TRBV10-1	CASSPRDRGYEQYF
TRBJ1-3	TRBV5-4	CASSPQGSGNTIYF
TRBJ2-1	TRBV7-3	CASSLVGGSSYNEQFF
TRBJ2-3	TRBV7-9	CASSSPGLAGEGSTDTQYF
TRBJ2-2	TRBV5-1	CASFSGNTGELFF
TRBJ1-1	TRBV5-1	CASSFLGSMNTEAFF
TRBJ1-3	TRBV27	CASSPRGTTVSGNTIYF
TRBJ1-2	TRBV28	CASSLRHAGYTF
TRBJ2-7	TRBV5-4	CASSFGDRVTYEQYF
TRBJ2-3	TRBV25-1	CASARRGDTQYF
TRBJ2-2	TRBV19	CASSGSGGPGRTGELFF
TRBJ2-5	TRBV10-3	CAISGTSGPRETQYF
TRBJ1-1	TRBV14	CASSQDMGRINAFF
TRBJ2-3	TRBV5-4	CASSFGQGATDTQYF
TRBJ2-3	TRBV6-5	CASKQAGSTDTQYF
TRBJ2-7	TRBV5-1	CASADRGDSYEQYF
TRBJ2-5	TRBV19	CASSIGLTGETQYF
TRBJ1-6	TRBV10-3	CAISESGPGTGYSPLHF
TRBJ2-3	TRBV10-3	CAIAGSGDTDTQYF
TRBJ1-1	TRBV5-8	CASSPRPLPNTEAFF
TRBJ2-1	TRBV19	CASSSGTSKRSYNEQFF
TRBJ1-1	TRBV11-2	CASSPLKGPKSEAFF
TRBJ2-1	TRBV15	CATSRDLGGLAYNEQFF